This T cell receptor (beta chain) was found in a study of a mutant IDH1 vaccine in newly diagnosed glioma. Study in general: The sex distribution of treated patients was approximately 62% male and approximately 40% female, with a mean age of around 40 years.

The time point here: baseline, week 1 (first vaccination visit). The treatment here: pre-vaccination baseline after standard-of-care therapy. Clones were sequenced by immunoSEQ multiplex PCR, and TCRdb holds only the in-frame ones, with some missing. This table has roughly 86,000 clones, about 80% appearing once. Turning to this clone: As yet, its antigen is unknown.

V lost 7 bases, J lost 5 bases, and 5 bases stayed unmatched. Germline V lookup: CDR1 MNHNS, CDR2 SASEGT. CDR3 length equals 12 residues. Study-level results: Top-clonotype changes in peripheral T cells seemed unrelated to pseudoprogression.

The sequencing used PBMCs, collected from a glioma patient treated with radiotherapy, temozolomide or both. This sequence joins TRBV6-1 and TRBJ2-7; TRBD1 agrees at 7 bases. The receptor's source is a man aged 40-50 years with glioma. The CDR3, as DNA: TGTGCCAGCAATACAGGGGTCCACGAGCAGTACTTC. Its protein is CASNTGVHEQYF.